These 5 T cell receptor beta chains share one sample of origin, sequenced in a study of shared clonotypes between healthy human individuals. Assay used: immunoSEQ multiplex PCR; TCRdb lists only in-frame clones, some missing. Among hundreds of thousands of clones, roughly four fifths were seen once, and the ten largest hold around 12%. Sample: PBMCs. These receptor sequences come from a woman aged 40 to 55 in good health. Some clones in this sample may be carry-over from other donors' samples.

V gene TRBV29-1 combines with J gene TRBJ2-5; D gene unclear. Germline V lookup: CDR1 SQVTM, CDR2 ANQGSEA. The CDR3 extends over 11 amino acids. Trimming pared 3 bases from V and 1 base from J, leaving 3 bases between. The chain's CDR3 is CSVDSQETQYF. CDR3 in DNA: TGCAGCGTTGATTCCCAAGAGACCCAGTACTTC.

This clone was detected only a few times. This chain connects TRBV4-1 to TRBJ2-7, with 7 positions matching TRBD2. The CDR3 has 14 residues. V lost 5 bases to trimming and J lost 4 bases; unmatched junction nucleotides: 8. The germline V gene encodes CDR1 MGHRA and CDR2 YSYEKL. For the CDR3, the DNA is TGCGCCAGCAGCTACGTGGGGGGGAGGTACGAGCAGTACTTC. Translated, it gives CASSYVGGRYEQYF.

The CDR3 region is CASVPDSSNQPQHF. CDR3 DNA: TGTGCCAGCGTACCGGACAGTTCCAATCAGCCCCAGCATTTT. The chain employs TRBV6-6 and TRBJ1-5; the D gene is possibly TRBD1 (6 bases). Germline loops: CDR1 MNHNY, CDR2 SVGAGI (reference sequence). V was cut by 8 bases and J by 3 bases, with 14 bases left in between. The CDR3 has 14 residues.

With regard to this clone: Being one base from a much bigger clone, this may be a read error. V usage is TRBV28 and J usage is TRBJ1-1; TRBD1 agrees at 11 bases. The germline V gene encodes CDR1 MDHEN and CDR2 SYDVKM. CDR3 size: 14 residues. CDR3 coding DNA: TGTGCCTGCAGTGCGGACAGGGGGCGGGGTGAAGCTTTCTTT. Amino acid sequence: CACSADRGRGEAFF.

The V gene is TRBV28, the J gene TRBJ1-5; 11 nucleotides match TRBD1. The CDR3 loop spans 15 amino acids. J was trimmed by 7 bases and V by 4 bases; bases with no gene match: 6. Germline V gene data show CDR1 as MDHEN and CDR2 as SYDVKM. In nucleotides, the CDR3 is TGTGCCAGCAGTTATCGGACAGGGGGCGTCCAGCCCCAGCATTTT. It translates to CASSYRTGGVQPQHF. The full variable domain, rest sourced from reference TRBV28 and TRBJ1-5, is DVKVTQSSRYLVKRTGEKVFLECVQDMDHENMFWYRQDPGLGLRLIYFSYDVKMKEKGDIPEGYSVSREKKERFSLILESASTNQTSMYLCASSYRTGGVQPQHFGDGTRLSIL.